The entry below describes one TCR beta chain. This sample was included in a study of CD8 T cells in Susac syndrome. Sequencing of TCR beta covered CD8+ and CD4+ T cells obtained from blood. Stable or active relapsing-remitting multiple sclerosis, untreated and meeting revised McDonald criteria, defined the controls. In contrast to the negatively isolated CD8+ and CD4+ T cells, TEMRA cells were FACS-enriched. Reverse transcription of about 0.5 to 1 ug RNA was carried out with random hexamers. Amplification of TCR beta CDR3 across 54 Vbeta and 13 Jbeta was performed with immunoSEQ multiplex PCR. TCRdb re-derived calls from the immunoSEQ multiplex PCR reads in MiXCR, one entry per CDR3 protein. The data contain about 150,000 distinct CDR3 sequences, about 94% of them singletons. The sample taken for sequencing was CD8+ T cells from PBMCs. The TCR sequence derives from a human donor with multiple sclerosis.

Written as DNA, the CDR3 is TGTGCCAGCAGCCCGACGGGAATCCTGCCCAGCACAGATACGCAGTATTTT. Translation gives CASSPTGILPSTDTQYF. The V and J genes are TRBV9 and TRBJ2-3, with TRBD2 as a possible D gene (5 bases). Between the trimmed V and J ends, which lost 4 bases and 0 bases, there was a span of 18 bases. The CDR3 is made up of 17 amino acids. Germline CDR1 and CDR2: SGDLS and YYNGEE.